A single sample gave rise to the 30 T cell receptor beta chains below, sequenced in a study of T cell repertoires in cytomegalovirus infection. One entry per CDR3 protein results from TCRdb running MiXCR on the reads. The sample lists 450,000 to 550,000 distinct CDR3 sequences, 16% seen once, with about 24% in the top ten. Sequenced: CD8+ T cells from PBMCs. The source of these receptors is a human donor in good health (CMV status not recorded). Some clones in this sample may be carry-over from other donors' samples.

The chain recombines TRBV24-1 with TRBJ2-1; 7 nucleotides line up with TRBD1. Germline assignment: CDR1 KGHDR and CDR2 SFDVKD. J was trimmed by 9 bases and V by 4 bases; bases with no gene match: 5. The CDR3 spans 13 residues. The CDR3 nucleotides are TGTGCCACCAGTGACCCGCACAGGGGTGAGCAGTTCTTC. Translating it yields CATSDPHRGEQFF.

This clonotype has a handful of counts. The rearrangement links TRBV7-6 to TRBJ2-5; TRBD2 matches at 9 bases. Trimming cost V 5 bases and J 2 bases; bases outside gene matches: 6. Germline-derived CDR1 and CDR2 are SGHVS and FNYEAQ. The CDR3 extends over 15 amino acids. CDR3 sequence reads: CASSRILAGQETQYF. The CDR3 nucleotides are TGTGCCAGCAGCCGCATTCTAGCGGGACAAGAGACCCAGTACTTC.

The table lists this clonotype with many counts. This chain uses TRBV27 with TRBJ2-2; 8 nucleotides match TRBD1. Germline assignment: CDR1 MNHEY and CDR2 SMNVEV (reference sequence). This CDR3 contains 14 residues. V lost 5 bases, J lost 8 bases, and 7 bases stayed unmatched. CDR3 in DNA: TGTGCCAGCAGTCAAATCAGGGGGCTTGGGGAGCTGTTTTTT. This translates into CASSQIRGLGELFF.

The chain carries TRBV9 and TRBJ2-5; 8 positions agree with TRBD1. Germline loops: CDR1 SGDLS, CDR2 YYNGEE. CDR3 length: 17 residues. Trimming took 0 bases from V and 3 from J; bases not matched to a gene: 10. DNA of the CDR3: TGTGCCAGCAGCGTAGCCCCGAACAGGGGGTATGAAGAGACCCAGTACTTC. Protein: CASSVAPNRGYEETQYF.

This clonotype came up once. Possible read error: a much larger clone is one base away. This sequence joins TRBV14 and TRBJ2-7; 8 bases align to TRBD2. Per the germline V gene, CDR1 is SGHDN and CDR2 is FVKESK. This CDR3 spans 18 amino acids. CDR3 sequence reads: CASSQGLPGGGLGNEQCF. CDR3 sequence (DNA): TGTGCCAGCAGCCAAGGACTTCCGGGCGGGGGGCTTGGGAACGAGCAGTGCTTC. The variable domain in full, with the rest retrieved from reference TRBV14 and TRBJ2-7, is EAGVTQFPSHSVIEKGQTVTLRCDPISGHDNLYWYRRVMGKEIKFLLHFVKESKQDESGMPNNRFLAERTGGTYSTLKVQPAELEDSGVYFCASSQGLPGGGLGNEQCFGPGTRLTVT.

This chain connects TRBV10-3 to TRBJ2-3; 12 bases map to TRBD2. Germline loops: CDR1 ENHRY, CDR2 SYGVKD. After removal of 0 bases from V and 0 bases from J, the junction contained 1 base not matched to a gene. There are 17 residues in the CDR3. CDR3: CAISESTSGGSTDTQYF. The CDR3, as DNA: TGTGCCATCAGTGAGTCGACTAGCGGGGGTAGCACAGATACGCAGTATTTT.

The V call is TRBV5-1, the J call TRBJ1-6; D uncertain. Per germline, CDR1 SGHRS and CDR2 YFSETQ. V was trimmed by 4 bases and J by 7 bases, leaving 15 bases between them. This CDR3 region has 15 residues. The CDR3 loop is CASSPRVQINSPLHF. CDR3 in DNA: TGCGCCAGCAGCCCGAGGGTTCAGATCAATTCACCCCTCCACTTT. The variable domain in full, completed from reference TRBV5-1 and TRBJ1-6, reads KAGVTQTPRYLIKTRGQQVTLSCSPISGHRSVSWYQQTPGQGLQFLFEYFSETQRNKGNFPGRFSGRQFSNSRSEMNVSTLELGDSALYLCASSPRVQINSPLHFGNGTRLTVT.

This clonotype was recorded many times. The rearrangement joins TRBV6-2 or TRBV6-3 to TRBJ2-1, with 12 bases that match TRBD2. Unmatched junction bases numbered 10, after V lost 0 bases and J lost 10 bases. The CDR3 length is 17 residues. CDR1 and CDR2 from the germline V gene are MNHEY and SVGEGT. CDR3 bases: TGTGCCAGCAGTTACTCGGTACCTAGCGGGGGGGCGGGAGAGCAGTTCTTC. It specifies CASSYSVPSGGAGEQFF.

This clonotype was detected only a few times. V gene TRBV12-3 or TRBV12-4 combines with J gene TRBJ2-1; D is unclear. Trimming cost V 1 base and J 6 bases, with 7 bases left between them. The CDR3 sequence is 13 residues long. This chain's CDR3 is CASSLEKVNEQFF. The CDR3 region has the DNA TGTGCCAGCAGTTTAGAGAAAGTCAATGAGCAGTTCTTC.

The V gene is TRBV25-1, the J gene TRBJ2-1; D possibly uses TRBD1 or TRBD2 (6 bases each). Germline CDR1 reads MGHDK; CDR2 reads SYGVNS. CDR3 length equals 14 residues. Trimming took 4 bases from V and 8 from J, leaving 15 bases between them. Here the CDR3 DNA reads TGTGCCAGCAGTGTCCAGGGGAGGTTCGATGAGCAGTTCTTC. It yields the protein CASSVQGRFDEQFF.

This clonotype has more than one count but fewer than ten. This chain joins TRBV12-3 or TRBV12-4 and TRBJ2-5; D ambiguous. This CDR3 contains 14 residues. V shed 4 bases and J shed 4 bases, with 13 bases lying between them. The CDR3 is CASSSPGSAETQYF. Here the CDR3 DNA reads TGTGCCAGCAGTTCACCGGGCTCGGCAGAGACCCAGTACTTC.

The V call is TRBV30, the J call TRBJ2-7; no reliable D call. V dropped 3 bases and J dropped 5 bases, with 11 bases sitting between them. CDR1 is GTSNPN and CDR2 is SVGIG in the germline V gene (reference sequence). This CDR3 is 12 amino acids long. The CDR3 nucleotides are TGTGCCTGGAGCGTACTACGGGACGAGCAGTACTTC. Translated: CAWSVLRDEQYF.

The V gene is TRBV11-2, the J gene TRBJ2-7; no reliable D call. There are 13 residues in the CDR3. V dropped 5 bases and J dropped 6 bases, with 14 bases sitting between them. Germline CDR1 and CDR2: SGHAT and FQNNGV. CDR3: CASSTNYPPEQYF. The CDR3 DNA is TGTGCCAGCAGCACAAACTACCCCCCCGAGCAGTACTTC.

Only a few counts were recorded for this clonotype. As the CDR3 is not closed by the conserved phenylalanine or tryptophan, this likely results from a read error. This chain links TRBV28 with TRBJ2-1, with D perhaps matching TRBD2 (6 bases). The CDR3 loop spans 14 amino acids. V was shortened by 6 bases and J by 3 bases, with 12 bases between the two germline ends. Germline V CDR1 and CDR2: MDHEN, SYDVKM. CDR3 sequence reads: CASSPGGIYNEQFL. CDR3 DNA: TGTGCCAGCAGCCCCGGGGGAATCTACAATGAGCAGTTCTTA.

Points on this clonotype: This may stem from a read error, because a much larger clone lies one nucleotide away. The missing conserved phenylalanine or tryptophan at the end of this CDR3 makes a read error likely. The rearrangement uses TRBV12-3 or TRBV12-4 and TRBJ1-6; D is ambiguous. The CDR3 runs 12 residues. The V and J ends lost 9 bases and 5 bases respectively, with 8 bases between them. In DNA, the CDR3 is TGTGCCAGTAGGCTGGATAATTCACCCCTCCACATT. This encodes CASRLDNSPLHI.

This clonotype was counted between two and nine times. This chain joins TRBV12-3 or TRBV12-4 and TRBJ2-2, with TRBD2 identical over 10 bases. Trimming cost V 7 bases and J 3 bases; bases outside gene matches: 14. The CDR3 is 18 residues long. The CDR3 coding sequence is TGTGCCAGCACCCATCGGGGGCTAGCGGGGGCTCACACCGGGGAGCTGTTTTTT. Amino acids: CASTHRGLAGAHTGELFF.

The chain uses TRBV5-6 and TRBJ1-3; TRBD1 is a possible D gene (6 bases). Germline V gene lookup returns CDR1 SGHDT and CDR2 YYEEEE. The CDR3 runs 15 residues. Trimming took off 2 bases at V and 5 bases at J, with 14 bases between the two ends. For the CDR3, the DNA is TGTGCCAGCAGCTTTGGGGCAGGGGTTAGAAACACCATATATTTT. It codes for CASSFGAGVRNTIYF.

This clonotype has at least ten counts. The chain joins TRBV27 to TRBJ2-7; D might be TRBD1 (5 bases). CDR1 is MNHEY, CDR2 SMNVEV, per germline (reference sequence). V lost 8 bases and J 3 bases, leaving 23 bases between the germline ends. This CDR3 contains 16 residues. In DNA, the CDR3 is TGTGCCAGCCGCACTGCAGGGCTTGGGCAAGGCTACGAGCAGTACTTC. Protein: CASRTAGLGQGYEQYF.

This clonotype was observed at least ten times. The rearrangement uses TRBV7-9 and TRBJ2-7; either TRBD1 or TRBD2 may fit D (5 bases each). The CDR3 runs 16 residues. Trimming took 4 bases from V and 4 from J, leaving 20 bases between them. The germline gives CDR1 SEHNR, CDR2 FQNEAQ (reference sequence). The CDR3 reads CASSSTPLRGRYEQYF. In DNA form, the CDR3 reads TGTGCCAGCAGCTCGACCCCCTTACGGGGACGGTACGAGCAGTACTTC.

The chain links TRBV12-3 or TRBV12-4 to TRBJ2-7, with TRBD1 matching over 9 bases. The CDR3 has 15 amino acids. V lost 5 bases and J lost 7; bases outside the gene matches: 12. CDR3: CASSRQTGGLLEQYF. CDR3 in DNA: TGTGCCAGCAGTAGACAGACAGGGGGGCTTTTAGAGCAGTACTTC.

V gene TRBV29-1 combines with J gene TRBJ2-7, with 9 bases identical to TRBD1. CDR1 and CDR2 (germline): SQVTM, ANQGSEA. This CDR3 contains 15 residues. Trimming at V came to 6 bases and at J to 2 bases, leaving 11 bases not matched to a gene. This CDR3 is CSVAITGGGTYEQYF. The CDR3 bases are TGCAGCGTAGCAATAACAGGGGGCGGAACCTACGAGCAGTACTTC.

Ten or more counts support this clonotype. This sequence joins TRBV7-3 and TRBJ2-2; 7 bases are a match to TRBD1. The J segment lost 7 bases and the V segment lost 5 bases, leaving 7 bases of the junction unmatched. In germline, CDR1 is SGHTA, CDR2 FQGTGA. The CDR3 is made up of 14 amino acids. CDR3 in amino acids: CASSRTGVDGELFF. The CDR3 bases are TGTGCCAGCAGCCGAACAGGGGTTGACGGGGAGCTGTTTTTT.

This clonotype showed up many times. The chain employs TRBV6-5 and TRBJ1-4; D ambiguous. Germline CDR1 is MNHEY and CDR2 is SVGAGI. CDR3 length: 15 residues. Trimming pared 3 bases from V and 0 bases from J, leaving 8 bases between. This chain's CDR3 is CASSYIWPTNEKLFF. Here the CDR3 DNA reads TGTGCCAGCAGTTATATCTGGCCAACTAATGAAAAACTGTTTTTT.

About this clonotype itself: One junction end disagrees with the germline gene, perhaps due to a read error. CDR3 sequence: CASSQELAEHPSYERYF. The CDR3 DNA is TGTGCCAGCAGCCAAGAGCTAGCGGAACACCCCTCCTACGAGCGGTACTTC. V is TRBV4-2 and J is TRBJ2-7; 7 bases line up with TRBD2. The CDR3 runs to 17 residues. The germline CDR1 and CDR2 sequences are LGHNA and YNFKEQ.

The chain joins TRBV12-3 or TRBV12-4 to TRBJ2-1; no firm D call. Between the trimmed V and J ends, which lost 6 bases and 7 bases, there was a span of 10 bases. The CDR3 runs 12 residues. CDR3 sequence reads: CASSSPKNEQFF. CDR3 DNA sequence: TGTGCCAGCAGCAGCCCGAAAAATGAGCAGTTCTTC.

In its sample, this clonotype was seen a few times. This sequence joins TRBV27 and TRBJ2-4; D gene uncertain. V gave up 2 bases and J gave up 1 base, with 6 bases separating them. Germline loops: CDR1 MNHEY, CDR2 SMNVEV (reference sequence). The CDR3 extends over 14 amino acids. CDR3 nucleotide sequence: TGTGCCAGCAGTTTAAGGCGGGCCAAAAACATTCAGTACTTC. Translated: CASSLRRAKNIQYF.

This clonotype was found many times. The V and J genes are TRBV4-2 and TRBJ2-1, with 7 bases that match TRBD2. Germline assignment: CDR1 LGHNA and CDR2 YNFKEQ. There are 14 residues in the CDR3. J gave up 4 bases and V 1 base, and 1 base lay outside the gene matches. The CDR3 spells CASSQAGGYNEQFF. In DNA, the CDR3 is TGTGCCAGCAGCCAAGCCGGGGGGTACAATGAGCAGTTCTTC.

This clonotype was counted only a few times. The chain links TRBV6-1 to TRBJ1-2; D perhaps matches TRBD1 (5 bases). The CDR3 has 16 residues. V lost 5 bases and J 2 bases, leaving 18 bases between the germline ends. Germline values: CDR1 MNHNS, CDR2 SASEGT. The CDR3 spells CASSPHSRAGNYGYTF. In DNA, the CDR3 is TGTGCCAGCAGTCCTCATTCCAGGGCCGGGAACTATGGCTACACCTTC.

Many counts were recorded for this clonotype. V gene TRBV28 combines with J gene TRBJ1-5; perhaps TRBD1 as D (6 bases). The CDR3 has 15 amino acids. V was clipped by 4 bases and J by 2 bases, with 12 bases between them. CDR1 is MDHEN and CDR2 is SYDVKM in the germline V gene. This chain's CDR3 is CASSWGGGGNQPQHF. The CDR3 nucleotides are TGTGCCAGCAGTTGGGGGGGGGGCGGCAATCAGCCCCAGCATTTT. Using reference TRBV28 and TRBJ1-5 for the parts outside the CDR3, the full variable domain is DVKVTQSSRYLVKRTGEKVFLECVQDMDHENMFWYRQDPGLGLRLIYFSYDVKMKEKGDIPEGYSVSREKKERFSLILESASTNQTSMYLCASSWGGGGNQPQHFGDGTRLSIL.

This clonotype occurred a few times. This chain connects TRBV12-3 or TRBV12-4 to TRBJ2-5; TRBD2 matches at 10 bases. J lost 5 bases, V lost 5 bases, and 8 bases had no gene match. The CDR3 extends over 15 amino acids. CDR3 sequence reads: CASSDLAGAGETQYF. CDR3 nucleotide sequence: TGTGCCAGCAGTGACCTAGCGGGGGCCGGGGAGACCCAGTACTTC.